This T cell receptor beta chain originates from a study of T cell changes during pregnancy in multiple sclerosis. The data were produced by immunoSEQ multiplex PCR, yet TCRdb's version contains in-frame clones alone and is incomplete. In the table there are 50,000 to 60,000 clones, roughly 91% of which are singletons. The specimen comprised CD4+ T cells from peripheral blood mononuclear cells, sampled in the second trimester of pregnancy. The TCR was taken from a female donor with multiple sclerosis, enrolled in a pregnancy study.

The chain's CDR3 is CASSTSSGIGELFF. The DNA of the CDR3 is TGTGCCAGTAGTACCAGCTCGGGGATCGGGGAGCTGTTTTTT. V is TRBV19 and J is TRBJ2-2; D is possibly TRBD2 (5 bases). V shed 4 bases and J shed 7 bases, with 13 bases lying between them. Germline V gene sequence: CDR1 LNHDA, CDR2 SQIVND (reference sequence). The CDR3 covers 14 residues.